These 32 T cell receptor beta chains share one sample of origin, sequenced in a study of response to subunit inactivated influenza vaccine. TCRdb reprocessed the RT-PCR reads with MiXCR, giving one entry per CDR3 protein. The sample yields approximately 700,000 distinct CDR3 sequences, 11% to 15% seen once. Here the sequenced sample was PBMCs from blood, taken approximately 15 days before vaccination. These receptors originate from a man aged 50-60 years who received an inactivated influenza vaccine.

This chain links TRBV3-1 with TRBJ2-7; 8 bases align to TRBD1. Trimming cost V 5 bases and J 6 bases; bases outside gene matches: 12. From germline, CDR1 is LGHDT and CDR2 YNNKEL (reference sequence). The length of the CDR3 is 15 residues. CDR3 sequence (DNA): TGTGCCAGCAGCGGGGGCTTGAGACAGGGGTTCGAGCAGTACTTC. Its protein product is CASSGGLRQGFEQYF.

The CDR3: CASSLYVRETNTGELFF. The CDR3 nucleotides are TGTGCCAGCAGCTTATATGTAAGGGAGACGAACACCGGGGAGCTGTTTTTT. The chain uses TRBV7-8 and TRBJ2-2, with D possibly TRBD2 on 5 matching bases. The germline V gene has CDR1 SGHVS and CDR2 FQNEAQ. The CDR3 is made up of 17 amino acids. V was cut by 2 bases and J by 0 bases, with 13 bases left in between.

This clonotype appeared many times. The V gene is TRBV12-3 or TRBV12-4, the J gene TRBJ1-6; D not certain. This CDR3 is built from 14 residues. The ends were cut back, 3 bases at V and 10 bases at J, with 13 bases in the middle. CDR3 sequence: CASSFRGSGSPLHF. The DNA for the CDR3 is TGTGCCAGCAGTTTCAGAGGTAGTGGGTCACCCCTCCACTTT.

The chain links TRBV28 to TRBJ2-2; the D gene is possibly TRBD2 (6 bases). The germline gives CDR1 MDHEN, CDR2 SYDVKM. The CDR3 runs to 16 residues. V dropped 5 bases and J dropped 7 bases, with 20 bases sitting between them. CDR3 region: CASSLTTRAGFGELFF. CDR3 DNA sequence: TGTGCCAGCAGTCTCACGACCCGGGCGGGGTTCGGGGAGCTGTTTTTT. The full variable domain, rest sourced from reference TRBV28 and TRBJ2-2, is DVKVTQSSRYLVKRTGEKVFLECVQDMDHENMFWYRQDPGLGLRLIYFSYDVKMKEKGDIPEGYSVSREKKERFSLILESASTNQTSMYLCASSLTTRAGFGELFFGEGSRLTVL.

This chain links TRBV25-1 with TRBJ1-2, with 12 bases that match TRBD1. This CDR3 spans 13 amino acids. V lost 8 bases to trimming and J lost 4 bases; unmatched junction nucleotides: 2. Looked up from germline, CDR1 is MGHDK and CDR2 is SYGVNS. The DNA of the CDR3 is TGTGCCAGCTTGGGACAGGGGGCCTATGGCTACACCTTC. Translated, it gives CASLGQGAYGYTF.

This clonotype has more than one count but fewer than ten. The CDR3 is CASIGEYTGELFF. Here the CDR3 DNA reads TGTGCCAGCATCGGGGAGTACACCGGGGAGCTGTTTTTT. The V and J genes are TRBV28 and TRBJ2-2; perhaps TRBD2 as D (5 bases). V was shortened by 7 bases and J by 3 bases, with 9 bases between the two germline ends. CDR1 and CDR2 from the germline V gene are MDHEN and SYDVKM. The CDR3 is made up of 13 amino acids.

This clonotype has at least ten counts. The V gene is TRBV5-1, the J gene TRBJ2-2, with D maybe TRBD2 (6 bases). Per germline, CDR1 SGHRS and CDR2 YFSETQ. V lost 7 bases, J lost 1 base, and 14 bases lay in between. CDR3 length: 15 residues. The CDR3 spells CASSFTGGNTGELFF. CDR3 DNA: TGCGCCAGCTCCTTCACCGGGGGGAACACCGGGGAGCTGTTTTTT.

In this sample, this clonotype turned up a few times. This chain uses TRBV6-2 or TRBV6-3 with TRBJ2-1; the D gene is possibly TRBD2 (6 bases). Trimming stripped 3 bases from V and 0 bases from J, with 15 bases between. The CDR3 spans 17 residues. Germline V gene data show CDR1 as MNHEY and CDR2 as SVGEGT. CDR3 nucleotides: TGTGCCAGCAGTTATGAGGTCGGCGGGGCCTCCTACAATGAGCAGTTCTTC. Amino acid sequence: CASSYEVGGASYNEQFF.

This clonotype turned up a few times. The chain uses TRBV28 and TRBJ2-2; 10 bases fit TRBD2. CDR3 size: 18 residues. CDR1 is MDHEN and CDR2 is SYDVKM in the germline V gene. Trimming took 8 bases from V and 4 from J; bases not matched to a gene: 16. CDR3 coding DNA: TGTGCCAGCCAAACCTATACCGCTAGCGGGAGTGGCACCGGGGAGCTGTTTTTT. This codes for CASQTYTASGSGTGELFF.

This clonotype was counted only a few times. The chain is built from TRBV5-1 and TRBJ2-7, with 7 bases aligning to TRBD1. The germline CDR1 and CDR2 sequences are SGHRS and YFSETQ. CDR3 length: 14 residues. V gave up 2 bases and J gave up 2 bases; unmatched junction bases: 4. For the CDR3, the DNA is TGCGCCAGCAGCTTACAGGGGATGACCTACGAGCAGTACTTC. It specifies CASSLQGMTYEQYF.

This clonotype has more than one count but fewer than ten. This chain connects TRBV7-2 to TRBJ2-5, with a possible D match to TRBD2 (7 bases). V was cut by 3 bases and J by 4 bases, with 15 bases left in between. This CDR3 spans 15 amino acids. The germline CDR1 and CDR2 sequences are SGHTA and FQGNSA. The CDR3 DNA is TGTGCCAGCAGCTTGGGAGGGGGGATCGCAGAGACCCAGTACTTC. This gives the protein CASSLGGGIAETQYF. Full variable domain (rest looked up from reference TRBV7-2 and TRBJ2-5): GAGVSQSPSNKVTEKGKDVELRCDPISGHTALYWYRQSLGQGLEFLIYFQGNSAPDKSGLPSDRFSAERTGGSVSTLTIQRTQQEDSAVYLCASSLGGGIAETQYFGPGTRLLVL.

This clonotype was detected only a few times. The genes are TRBV6-5 and TRBJ2-3; 9 nucleotides match TRBD1. V was clipped by 2 bases and J by 4 bases; unmatched bases: 1. The length of the CDR3 is 14 residues. Per the germline V gene, CDR1 is MNHEY and CDR2 is SVGAGI. In DNA, the CDR3 is TGTGCCAGCAGTTACAGGACAGGGGCAGATACGCAGTATTTT. This encodes CASSYRTGADTQYF.

This clonotype was seen at least ten times. The chain combines TRBV6-1 with TRBJ2-7; possibly TRBD1 or TRBD2 for D (5 bases each). This CDR3 spans 17 amino acids. V lost 6 bases to trimming and J lost 2 bases, with 23 bases between them. Germline values: CDR1 MNHNS, CDR2 SASEGT. CDR3 sequence (DNA): TGTGCCAGCAGACTTATGAGGGCAGGGTCCCTTACCTACGAGCAGTACTTC. It translates to CASRLMRAGSLTYEQYF.

The J gene is TRBJ1-5, the V gene TRBV20-1; possible D gene TRBD1, 5 bases. V dropped 3 bases and J dropped 9 bases, with 15 bases sitting between them. The CDR3 consists of 13 residues. The germline gives CDR1 DFQATT, CDR2 SNEGSKA (reference sequence). CDR3 in DNA: TGCAGTGCTAGTCGGGACTCCGAGGGGCCCCAGCATTTT. Residues: CSASRDSEGPQHF.

This clonotype was seen only a few times. The CDR3 is CASRPDQYNEQFF. The CDR3 nucleotides read TGCGCCAGCAGGCCTGACCAGTACAATGAGCAGTTCTTC. The genes are TRBV5-1 and TRBJ2-1; D uncertain. CDR3 length: 13 residues. CDR1 is SGHRS and CDR2 is YFSETQ in the germline V gene. The ends were cut back, 5 bases at V and 4 bases at J, with 10 bases in the middle.

V and J are TRBV6-1 and TRBJ2-5; unclear D gene. The CDR3 covers 13 residues. Trimming took 6 bases from V and 4 from J, leaving 12 bases between them. Germline V lookup: CDR1 MNHNS, CDR2 SASEGT. The CDR3 DNA reads as TGTGCCAGCAGACCACAAGCCCGAGAGACCCAGTACTTC. Protein product: CASRPQARETQYF.

In its sample, this clonotype was seen a few times. This chain connects TRBV19 to TRBJ1-6, with a possible D match to TRBD1 (6 bases). Germline CDR1 and CDR2: LNHDA and SQIVND (reference sequence). This CDR3 has 15 residues. Trimming took 4 bases from V and 10 from J, leaving 17 bases between them. In nucleotides, the CDR3 is TGTGCCAGTAGTAGCCAGACAGGTGATGGATCACCCCTCCACTTT. Translation gives CASSSQTGDGSPLHF.

V and J are TRBV18 and TRBJ2-3; 7 bases align to TRBD2. The CDR3 is made up of 17 amino acids. CDR1 and CDR2 (germline): KGHSH, LQKENI. Germline trimming cut 1 base from V and 2 bases from J; bases unmatched to any gene: 9. The CDR3 loop reads CASSPRLATKVTDTQYF. The CDR3 region has the DNA TGTGCCAGCTCACCACGACTAGCCACGAAGGTCACAGATACGCAGTATTTT.

V gene TRBV12-3 or TRBV12-4 combines with J gene TRBJ2-5; TRBD1 matches at 9 bases. The CDR3 is 15 amino acids. With V trimmed by 7 bases and J by 1 base, 7 bases remained unmatched. In nucleotides, the CDR3 is TGTGCCAGCACCTCGGGACAGGGAGTCCAAGAGACCCAGTACTTC. Its protein is CASTSGQGVQETQYF.

This clonotype has a handful of counts. The chain combines TRBV10-3 with TRBJ2-7, with 9 positions matching TRBD2. Losses at the gene ends were 2 bases for V and 2 bases for J; bases not matched to a gene: 10. The CDR3 runs to 17 residues. Germline CDR1 ENHRY, CDR2 SYGVKD. This CDR3 is CAISEPKASGDPYEQYF. The CDR3 nucleotides are TGTGCCATCAGTGAGCCGAAGGCTAGCGGGGACCCCTACGAGCAGTACTTC.

The CDR3 region is CASSLKGLSGANVLTF. The DNA of the CDR3 is TGTGCCAGCAGCTTAAAGGGTCTCTCTGGGGCCAACGTCCTGACTTTC. The chain couples TRBV7-9 to TRBJ2-6; D remains unclear. The CDR3 length is 16 residues. Germline-derived CDR1 and CDR2 are SEHNR and FQNEAQ (reference sequence). V was pared by 2 bases and J by 0 bases, with 8 bases between.

The chain is built from TRBV5-5 and TRBJ2-7; D tentatively fits TRBD1 or TRBD2 (5 bases each). Trimming took 4 bases from V and 4 from J, leaving 18 bases between them. Germline CDR1 reads SGHKS; CDR2 reads YYEKEE (reference sequence). The CDR3 loop spans 15 amino acids. The CDR3 bases are TGTGCCAGCAGCCGCACGTTGGGGGTTGATTACGAGCAGTACTTC. As protein: CASSRTLGVDYEQYF.

This chain joins TRBV11-2 and TRBJ1-1; 8 nucleotides match TRBD1. The V segment lost 2 bases and the J segment 3 bases; nucleotides outside the gene matches: 11. The germline V gene encodes CDR1 SGHAT and CDR2 FQNNGV. The CDR3 consists of 17 residues. This CDR3 reads CASSLSGQGVRDTEAFF. The DNA for the CDR3 is TGTGCCAGCAGCTTATCTGGACAGGGTGTCCGGGACACTGAAGCTTTCTTT. Looking up the rest from reference TRBV11-2 and TRBJ1-1 gives the full variable domain: EAGVAQSPRYKIIEKRQSVAFWCNPISGHATLYWYQQILGQGPKLLIQFQNNGVVDDSQLPKDRFSAERLKGVDSTLKIQPAKLEDSAVYLCASSLSGQGVRDTEAFFGQGTRLTVV.

This clonotype was seen at least ten times. The rearrangement links TRBV12-3 or TRBV12-4 to TRBJ2-1; weak D call: TRBD1 (6 bases). Trimming shortened V by 2 bases and J by 3 bases, and 8 bases separated the two germline ends. The length of the CDR3 is 14 residues. The DNA of the CDR3 is TGTGCCAGCAGTTTACGACAGGTCTACAATGAGCAGTTCTTC. The encoded protein is CASSLRQVYNEQFF.

This chain uses TRBV30 with TRBJ2-5; 10 bases are a match to TRBD2. Trimming at V came to 0 bases and at J to 2 bases, leaving 6 bases not matched to a gene. The CDR3 loop spans 16 amino acids. Germline V gene lookup returns CDR1 GTSNPN and CDR2 SVGIG (reference sequence). CDR3 in amino acids: CAWSVAGGTRQETQYF. CDR3 coding DNA: TGTGCCTGGAGTGTAGCGGGGGGGACCAGACAAGAGACCCAGTACTTC.

This clonotype was counted a few times. The gene calls are TRBV3-1 and TRBJ2-1, with 12 bases matching TRBD2. The CDR3 runs to 17 residues. Losses at the gene ends were 4 bases for V and 4 bases for J; bases not matched to a gene: 8. Germline CDR1 reads LGHDT; CDR2 reads YNNKEL (reference sequence). CDR3 sequence reads: CASSLNPSGGGYNEQFF. In DNA form, the CDR3 reads TGTGCCAGCAGCCTTAACCCTAGCGGGGGGGGATACAATGAGCAGTTCTTC.

This clonotype showed up just a few times. Germline is not matched at one junction end, which may reflect a read error. The CDR3 protein is CASSPQDRGRLWVF. CDR3 nucleotide sequence: TGTGCCAGCTCACCACAGGACAGGGGGAGGCTCTGGGTCTTC. V and J are TRBV18 and TRBJ2-7, with 10 bases that match TRBD1. Germline-derived CDR1 and CDR2 are KGHSH and LQKENI. CDR3 length: 14 amino acids. Full variable domain (remainder filled in from reference TRBV18 and TRBJ2-7): NAGVMQNPRHLVRRRGQEARLRCSPMKGHSHVYWYRQLPEEGLKFMVYLQKENIIDESGMPKERFSAEFPKEGPSILRIQQVVRGDSAAYFCASSPQDRGRLWVFGPGTRLTVT.

The CDR3 DNA sequence: TGTGCCAGCAAATCCGGGGGGACCACCGGGGAGCTGTTTTTT. Its protein is CASKSGGTTGELFF. This chain links TRBV6-1 with TRBJ2-2; TRBD2 matches 7 bases. Germline V gene lookup returns CDR1 MNHNS and CDR2 SASEGT. V was clipped by 7 bases and J by 4 bases; unmatched bases: 6. The CDR3 sequence is 14 residues long.

This clonotype showed up just a few times. The V gene is TRBV12-3 or TRBV12-4, the J gene TRBJ2-4; D gene ambiguous. The CDR3 is 13 residues long. The ends were cut back, 6 bases at V and 7 bases at J, with 13 bases in the middle. In DNA, the CDR3 is TGTGCCAGCAGCTCGGGCGTGGGGAACATTCAGTACTTC. This sequence encodes CASSSGVGNIQYF.

This chain uses TRBV28 with TRBJ2-2, with 7 bases matching TRBD2. The CDR3 covers 15 residues. The junction had 10 bases not matched to a gene; V was cut back by 7 bases and J by 5 bases. The germline V gene encodes CDR1 MDHEN and CDR2 SYDVKM. The CDR3 nucleotides read TGTGCCAGCAAACGGGGGGACCTAAGGACCGGGGAGCTGTTTTTT. Translating it yields CASKRGDLRTGELFF.

The rearrangement uses TRBV7-2 and TRBJ2-1; D may be TRBD2 (5 bases). Trimming left V 5 bases short and J 2 bases short, with 13 bases between. The CDR3 totals 15 residues. The germline CDR1 and CDR2 sequences are SGHTA and FQGNSA. CDR3 DNA sequence: TGTGCCAGCAGCCAGTGGACTGGTCCCTACAATGAGCAGTTCTTC. It translates to CASSQWTGPYNEQFF.

This clonotype was recorded a few times. The rearrangement links TRBV10-3 to TRBJ2-3; TRBD2 matches at 8 bases. The CDR3 totals 17 residues. Per the germline V gene, CDR1 is ENHRY and CDR2 is SYGVKD. V lost 0 bases to trimming and J lost 0 bases; unmatched junction nucleotides: 5. CDR3 nucleotide sequence: TGTGCCATCAGTGAGTCTTTCGCTAGCGGGAGCACAGATACGCAGTATTTT. Amino acids: CAISESFASGSTDTQYF.